A single sample gave rise to the 6 T cell receptor beta chains below, sequenced in a study of CD8 T cells in Susac syndrome. Random hexamers were used to reverse transcribe the RNA input (0.5 to 1 ug). TCRdb re-called the immunoSEQ multiplex PCR reads through MiXCR, storing one row per CDR3 protein. The sample holds over 95,000 distinct CDR3 sequences, 80% to 95% seen once. Input material: CD8+ T cells from PBMCs. The receptors originated from a human donor in good health.

The chain has TRBV9 and TRBJ1-5; 7 nucleotides line up with TRBD1. After removal of 5 bases from V and 3 bases from J, the junction contained 8 bases not matched to a gene. This CDR3 contains 15 residues. CDR1 and CDR2 from the germline V gene are SGDLS and YYNGEE. Here the CDR3 reads CASSPGTADNQPQHF. The CDR3 bases are TGTGCCAGCAGTCCCGGGACAGCAGACAATCAGCCCCAGCATTTT.

The chain recombines TRBV6-6 with TRBJ1-1; no reliable D call. Germline assignment: CDR1 MNHNY and CDR2 SVGAGI (reference sequence). The CDR3 is made up of 12 amino acids. The V and J ends lost 0 bases and 6 bases respectively, with 5 bases between them. CDR3 nucleotides: TGTGCCAGCAGTTACTCGAGCCCTGAAGCTTTCTTT. This codes for CASSYSSPEAFF.

CDR3 loop: CASSLQGVAQYF. The CDR3 nucleotides are TGTGCCAGCAGCTTACAGGGGGTGGCCCAGTACTTC. The chain employs TRBV7-2 and TRBJ2-5; TRBD1 agrees at 7 bases. After removal of 2 bases from V and 9 bases from J, the junction contained 3 bases not matched to a gene. The CDR3 extends over 12 amino acids. Germline V lookup: CDR1 SGHTA, CDR2 FQGNSA.

The V gene is TRBV5-4, the J gene TRBJ2-3; 7 bases align to TRBD1. The CDR3 is 15 amino acids. Germline CDR1 reads SGHNT; CDR2 reads YYREEE (reference sequence). J lost 6 bases, V lost 4 bases, and 11 bases had no gene match. The CDR3 loop is CASSPQGPPGDTQYF. CDR3 in DNA: TGTGCCAGCAGCCCACAGGGGCCTCCGGGTGATACGCAGTATTTT.

V is TRBV5-6 and J is TRBJ2-3; perhaps D is TRBD1 or TRBD2 (6 bases each). V lost 3 bases to trimming and J lost 5 bases, with 13 bases between them. Germline V gives CDR1 SGHDT, CDR2 YYEEEE. This CDR3 comprises 14 residues. The CDR3 reads CASSSPGEVDTQYF. In DNA form, the CDR3 reads TGTGCCAGCAGCTCGCCAGGGGAGGTAGATACGCAGTATTTT.

V usage is TRBV12-5 and J usage is TRBJ1-1, with no clear D. V lost 1 base to trimming and J lost 6 bases, with 12 bases between them. The CDR3 has 14 residues. In germline, CDR1 is LGHNT, CDR2 FRNRAP. The CDR3 DNA reads TGTGCTAGTGGTTTGGCCGGGCCACCCGCTGAAGCTTTCTTT. Protein product: CASGLAGPPAEAFF.